This T cell receptor beta chain was recorded in a study of T cells in tuberculosis. Across the study: The T cells targeted glucose monomycolate, a mycobacterial lipid, via CD1B.

TCR-alpha and TCR-beta chains were sequenced unpaired. The data were produced by immunoSEQ multiplex PCR, yet TCRdb's version contains in-frame clones alone and is incomplete. The sample holds approximately 57,000 clones, roughly 87% seen once. Thawed, overnight-rested PBMC were stained with GMM-loaded CD1B tetramer, viability dye and anti-CD3, then sorted. C32 glucose monomycolate from Rhodococcus equi was loaded onto the CD1B tetramers. V shed 7 bases, J shed 0 bases, and the junction held 3 bases outside the gene matches. The CDR3 totals 14 residues. Germline V gene lookup returns CDR1 MGHDK and CDR2 SYGVNS.

Sequencing used CD1b-GMM tetramer-negative cells sorted from PBMCs. The J gene is TRBJ1-5, the V gene TRBV25-1; 7 positions match TRBD1. The clonotype comes from an adult woman with latent tuberculosis. The DNA for the CDR3 is TGTGCCAGCAAGGGGGCCGGTAGCAATCAGCCCCAGCATTTT. Amino acids: CASKGAGSNQPQHF. The whole variable domain, filled in from reference TRBV25-1 and TRBJ1-5, reads EADIYQTPRYLVIGTGKKITLECSQTMGHDKMYWYQQDPGMELHLIHYSYGVNSTEKGDLSSESTVSRIRTEHFPLTLESARPSHTSQYLCASKGAGSNQPQHFGDGTRLSIL.